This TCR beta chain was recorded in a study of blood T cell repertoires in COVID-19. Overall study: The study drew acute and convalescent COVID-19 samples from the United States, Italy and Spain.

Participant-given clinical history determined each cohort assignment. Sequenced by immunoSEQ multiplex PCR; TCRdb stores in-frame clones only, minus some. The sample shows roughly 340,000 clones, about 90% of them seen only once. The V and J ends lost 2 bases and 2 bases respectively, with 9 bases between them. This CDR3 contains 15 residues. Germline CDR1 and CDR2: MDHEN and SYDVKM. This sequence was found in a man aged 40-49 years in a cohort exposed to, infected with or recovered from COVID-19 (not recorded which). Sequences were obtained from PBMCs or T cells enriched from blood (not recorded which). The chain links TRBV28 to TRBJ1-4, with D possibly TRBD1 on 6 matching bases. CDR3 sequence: CASSLEGVTNEKLFF. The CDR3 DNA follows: TGTGCCAGCAGTTTAGAGGGGGTTACTAATGAAAAACTGTTTTTT.